The 23 T cell receptor beta chains listed next were all sequenced from one sample in a study of T-cell memory formation after mild COVID-19. A single record per CDR3 protein comes from TCRdb applying MiXCR to the 5' RACE reads. This table holds nearly 200,000 distinct CDR3 sequences, about 18% found once. Specimen: PBMCs or a T cell subset sorted from them (not recorded which). All receptors come from an adult woman who had mild COVID-19 (a few samples of this study predate the infection). Cell type and time point are not known.

The genes are TRBV7-9 and TRBJ2-7; 7 bases align to TRBD1. V shed 5 bases, J shed 4 bases, and the junction held 11 bases outside the gene matches. This CDR3 has 15 amino acids. The germline V gene encodes CDR1 SEHNR and CDR2 FQNEAQ (reference sequence). Here the CDR3 DNA reads TGTGCCAGCAGCCTGGGCCCGCAACAGGGGTACGAGCAGTACTTC. It specifies CASSLGPQQGYEQYF.

In its sample, this clonotype was seen a few times. V is TRBV18 and J is TRBJ1-5, with TRBD1 as a possible D gene (5 bases). The germline V gene encodes CDR1 KGHSH and CDR2 LQKENI. The CDR3 is 14 residues long. V was clipped by 4 bases and J by 5 bases, with 12 bases between them. The CDR3 DNA follows: TGTGCCAGCTCACTATCAGGGCCATATCAGCCCCAGCATTTT. This sequence encodes CASSLSGPYQPQHF.

This rearrangement joins TRBV4-3 to TRBJ2-7, with 15 bases lining up with TRBD2. The CDR3 extends over 16 amino acids. Looked up from germline, CDR1 is LGHNA and CDR2 is YSLEER. Trimming at V came to 4 bases and at J to 10 bases, leaving 11 bases not matched to a gene. CDR3 coding DNA: TGCGCCAGCAGCCCGGATTCTGGGACTAGCGGGAGGCCCCAGTACTTC. Its translation is CASSPDSGTSGRPQYF.

The chain employs TRBV19 and TRBJ1-1; possibly TRBD1 for D (5 bases). Germline assignment: CDR1 LNHDA and CDR2 SQIVND (reference sequence). Trimming took off 3 bases at V and 1 base at J, with 15 bases between the two ends. The CDR3 length is 16 residues. CDR3: CASSIYMGGRNTEAFF. The CDR3 coding sequence is TGTGCCAGTAGTATCTATATGGGGGGTCGGAACACTGAAGCTTTCTTT.

This clonotype was observed a few times. V usage is TRBV29-1 and J usage is TRBJ2-7; TRBD2 aligns across 7 bases. V was clipped by 6 bases and J by 3 bases; unmatched bases: 14. The CDR3 extends over 15 amino acids. The germline V gene encodes CDR1 SQVTM and CDR2 ANQGSEA. DNA for the CDR3: TGCAGCGTCCTACTGGGACTAAATAGAAACTACGAGCAGTACTTC. This encodes CSVLLGLNRNYEQYF.

This chain connects TRBV5-1 to TRBJ1-1, with TRBD1 as a possible D gene (5 bases). This CDR3 spans 13 amino acids. V lost 4 bases and J lost 11, with 18 bases in between. Germline values: CDR1 SGHRS, CDR2 YFSETQ. CDR3 coding DNA: TGCGCCAGCAGCCGTCAGGGAGACCTTGAGGCTTTCTTT. As protein: CASSRQGDLEAFF.

This sequence joins TRBV11-2 and TRBJ1-2; 8 bases match TRBD1. The V gene's germline CDR1 is SGHAT and CDR2 FQNNGV. This CDR3 contains 15 residues. With V trimmed by 4 bases and J by 2 bases, 6 bases remained unmatched. The CDR3 DNA reads TGTGCCAGCAGCTCGATCCGGACAGGGAACTATGGCTACACCTTC. Amino acids: CASSSIRTGNYGYTF.

This clonotype was recorded a few times. This chain links TRBV5-1 with TRBJ1-6; TRBD1 aligns across 9 bases. Germline CDR1 reads SGHRS; CDR2 reads YFSETQ. The V gene end was trimmed by 3 bases and the J gene end by 6 bases; junction bases not matched to a gene: 7. This CDR3 has 16 residues. The CDR3 region is CASSWGGQGGNSPLHF. The CDR3 bases are TGCGCCAGCAGCTGGGGGGGACAGGGTGGTAATTCACCCCTCCACTTT.

This clonotype occurred a few times. This sequence joins TRBV3-1 and TRBJ1-4; no clear D. Germline values: CDR1 LGHDT, CDR2 YNNKEL (reference sequence). The CDR3 consists of 12 residues. The V and J ends lost 5 bases and 8 bases respectively, with 9 bases between them. CDR3 protein: CASSRLGEKLFF. The CDR3, as DNA: TGTGCCAGCAGCAGACTGGGGGAAAAACTGTTTTTT.

The rearrangement joins TRBV5-5 to TRBJ2-7, with TRBD1 matching over 8 bases. V lost 0 bases, J lost 7 bases, and 6 bases stayed unmatched. The CDR3 totals 14 residues. Germline CDR1 and CDR2: SGHKS and YYEKEE (reference sequence). The CDR3 loop reads CASSLGRTGQEQYF. The DNA of the CDR3 is TGTGCCAGCAGCTTGGGGCGGACAGGGCAAGAGCAGTACTTC.

The chain combines TRBV7-9 with TRBJ1-2; TRBD1 aligns across 11 bases. V was clipped by 1 base and J by 7 bases; unmatched bases: 8. Germline V gene sequence: CDR1 SEHNR, CDR2 FQNEAQ (reference sequence). The CDR3 loop spans 16 amino acids. CDR3 bases: TGTGCCAGCAGCTTAGGGGCTGGACAGGGGGCAGGTGGCTACACCTTC. It is translated as CASSLGAGQGAGGYTF.

V usage is TRBV29-1 and J usage is TRBJ2-1, with unresolved D. Per the germline V gene, CDR1 is SQVTM and CDR2 is ANQGSEA. The CDR3 loop spans 14 amino acids. V lost 6 bases and J 3 bases, leaving 15 bases between the germline ends. The DNA for the CDR3 is TGCAGCGTGGCTATTAAGGGTTTCTACAATGAGCAGTTCTTC. Translation: CSVAIKGFYNEQFF.

This clonotype was observed many times. The chain uses TRBV2 and TRBJ2-1; D ambiguous. This CDR3 spans 13 amino acids. From germline, CDR1 is SNHLY and CDR2 FYNNEI. V was pared by 4 bases and J by 7 bases, with 11 bases between. The CDR3 spells CASSVNLRNEQFF. CDR3 nucleotides: TGTGCCAGCAGTGTCAATCTTAGAAATGAGCAGTTCTTC.

This clonotype has only a few counts. The rearrangement links TRBV6-5 to TRBJ2-5, with TRBD2 matching over 7 bases. The CDR3 loop spans 15 amino acids. J was trimmed by 4 bases and V by 2 bases; bases with no gene match: 7. Germline lookup yields CDR1 MNHEY and CDR2 SVGAGI. The CDR3 region has the DNA TGTGCCAGCAGTTACGGTGGCGGGAGAGGAGAGACCCAGTACTTC. It codes for CASSYGGGRGETQYF.

This clonotype has more than one count but fewer than ten. The rearrangement uses TRBV12-3 or TRBV12-4 and TRBJ1-2; D remains unclear. V was cut by 3 bases and J by 6 bases, with 11 bases left in between. CDR3 size: 13 residues. In nucleotides, the CDR3 is TGTGCCAGCAGTTTCGGTAGGGTGGATGGCTACACCTTC. The encoded protein is CASSFGRVDGYTF.

The DNA for the CDR3 is TGTGCCATCAGTGAGTCGAAGGGGCACTATGGCTACACCTTC. Its protein product is CAISESKGHYGYTF. The chain uses TRBV10-3 and TRBJ1-2, with a tentative D call TRBD1 (5 bases). The CDR3 is 14 residues long. Germline lookup yields CDR1 ENHRY and CDR2 SYGVKD. Trimming removed 0 bases from V and 3 bases from J, with 8 bases in between.

Only a few counts were recorded for this clonotype. This chain connects TRBV29-1 to TRBJ1-2; 9 bases map to TRBD1. Germline CDR1 SQVTM, CDR2 ANQGSEA. V lost 6 bases, J lost 2 bases, and 4 bases stayed unmatched. The CDR3 has 13 amino acids. The CDR3 region has the DNA TGCAGCGTCTGGACAGGGGCCAACTATGGCTACACCTTC. Translated: CSVWTGANYGYTF. The whole variable domain, remainder taken from reference TRBV29-1 and TRBJ1-2, is SAVISQKPSRDICQRGTSLTIQCQVDSQVTMMFWYRQQPGQSLTLIATANQGSEATYESGFVIDKFPISRPNLTFSTLTVSNMSPEDSSIYLCSVWTGANYGYTFGSGTRLTVV.

This clonotype was observed a handful of times. V is TRBV20-1 and J is TRBJ2-3; possible D gene TRBD1, 6 bases. Per the germline V gene, CDR1 is DFQATT and CDR2 is SNEGSKA (reference sequence). The CDR3 is 13 residues long. The germline V and J ends were trimmed by 7 bases and 3 bases, with 14 bases remaining between them. The CDR3 region is CSVPPQGTDTQYF. CDR3 DNA sequence: TGCAGTGTCCCACCCCAGGGGACAGATACGCAGTATTTT.

Many counts were recorded for this clonotype. The chain uses TRBV4-3 and TRBJ1-3; possibly TRBD1 for D (6 bases). The CDR3 is made up of 15 amino acids. From germline, CDR1 is LGHNA and CDR2 YSLEER. Trimming removed 2 bases from V and 7 bases from J, with 15 bases in between. CDR3 sequence reads: CASSQFQGTLNTIYF. For the CDR3, the DNA is TGCGCCAGCAGCCAATTTCAGGGGACGCTCAACACCATATATTTT.

The V gene is TRBV2, the J gene TRBJ2-7; 7 positions match TRBD1. The ends lost 6 bases at V and 3 bases at J; junction bases unmatched: 8. The CDR3 sequence is 14 residues long. Germline values: CDR1 SNHLY, CDR2 FYNNEI. The chain's CDR3 is CASSLTGSLYEQYF. The DNA for the CDR3 is TGTGCCAGCAGCCTGACAGGGTCTCTCTACGAGCAGTACTTC.

There are a few counts of this clonotype. The genes are TRBV4-3 and TRBJ1-2; TRBD1 aligns across 9 bases. Germline V gives CDR1 LGHNA, CDR2 YSLEER. V was clipped by 1 base and J by 4 bases; unmatched bases: 4. The CDR3 has 15 residues. CDR3 nucleotides: TGCGCCAGCAGCCAAGGGACAGGGGAGGGCTATGGCTACACCTTC. Translating it yields CASSQGTGEGYGYTF.

The CDR3 nucleotides read TGCAGTGCTAGGGGGGGAGGGGGTCCCTATAATTCACCCCTCCACTTT. This translates into CSARGGGGPYNSPLHF. The chain employs TRBV20-1 and TRBJ1-6; a possible D gene is TRBD1 (6 bases). V gave up 3 bases and J gave up 2 bases, with 14 bases separating them. There are 16 residues in the CDR3. Per the germline V gene, CDR1 is DFQATT and CDR2 is SNEGSKA (reference sequence).

This chain connects TRBV6-5 to TRBJ2-3; TRBD2 aligns across 12 bases. Germline assignment: CDR1 MNHEY and CDR2 SVGAGI. Trimming took 6 bases from V and 3 from J; bases not matched to a gene: 4. This CDR3 comprises 15 residues. DNA for the CDR3: TGTGCCAGCAGGGCTAGCGGGAGGGCAACAGATACGCAGTATTTT. Residues: CASRASGRATDTQYF.